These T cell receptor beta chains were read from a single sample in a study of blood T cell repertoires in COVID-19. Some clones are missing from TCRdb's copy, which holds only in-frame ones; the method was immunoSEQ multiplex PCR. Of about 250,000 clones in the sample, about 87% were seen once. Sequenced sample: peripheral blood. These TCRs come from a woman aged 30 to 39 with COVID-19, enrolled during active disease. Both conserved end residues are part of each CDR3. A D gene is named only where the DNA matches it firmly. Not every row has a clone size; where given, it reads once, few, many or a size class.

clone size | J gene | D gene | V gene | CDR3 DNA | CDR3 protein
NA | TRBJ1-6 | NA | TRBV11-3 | TGTGCCAGCAGCCAGCGAACAGGGTTCTATAATTCACCCCTCCACTTT | CASSQRTGFYNSPLHF
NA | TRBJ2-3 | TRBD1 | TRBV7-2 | TGTGCCAGCAGTTACCCGGGACAGGGGGCCCTCACGCAGTATTTT | CASSYPGQGALTQYF
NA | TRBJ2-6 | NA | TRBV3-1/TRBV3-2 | TGTGCCAGCAGTCCCCCAGGGGCCAACGTCCTGACTTTC | CASSPPGANVLTF
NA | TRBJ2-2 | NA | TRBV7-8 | TGTGCCAGCAGCCCCCGGGTGCAGGGGAGCACCGGGGAGCTGTTTTTT | CASSPRVQGSTGELFF
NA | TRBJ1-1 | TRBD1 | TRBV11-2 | TGTGCCAGCAGCTTAATCGGGACAGGGGGCACTGAAGCTTTCTTT | CASSLIGTGGTEAFF
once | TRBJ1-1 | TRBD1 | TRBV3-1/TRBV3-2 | TGTGCCAGCAGCCAGGGGACAGGCTCCTTGAACACTGAAGCTTTCTTT | CASSQGTGSLNTEAFF
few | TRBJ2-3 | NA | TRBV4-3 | TGCGCCAGCAGCCAAGATCCACGGGACTCCTATACGCAGTATTTT | CASSQDPRDSYTQYF
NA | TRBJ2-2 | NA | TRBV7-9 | TGTGCCAGCAGCCCATCGGGACAGAACACCGGGGAGCTGTTTTTT | CASSPSGQNTGELFF
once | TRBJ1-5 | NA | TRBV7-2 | TGTGCCAGCAGCTTAGAGCGCCTCCAGCCCCAGCATTTT | CASSLERLQPQHF
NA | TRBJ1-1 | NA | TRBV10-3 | TGTGCCATCGCCTCTATGAACACTGAAGCTTTCTTT | CAIASMNTEAFF
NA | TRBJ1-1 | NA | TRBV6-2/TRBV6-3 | TGTGCCAGCAGTTGGGCTGCAGGGGCCGGAACTGAAGCTTTCTTT | CASSWAAGAGTEAFF
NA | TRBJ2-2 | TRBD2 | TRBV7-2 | TGTGCCAGCAGCTTAGGACTAGCGGGGGGGCTAGGCACCGGGGAGCTGTTTTTT | CASSLGLAGGLGTGELFF
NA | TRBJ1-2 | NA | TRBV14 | TGTGCCAGCAGCCACCGGACAGCCTTTCCTAACTATGGCTACACCTTC | CASSHRTAFPNYGYTF
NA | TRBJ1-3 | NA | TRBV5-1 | TGCGCCAGCAGCTTGGACAGCTTTGGAAACACCATATATTTT | CASSLDSFGNTIYF
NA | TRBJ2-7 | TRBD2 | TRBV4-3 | TGCGCCAGCAGCCGCGGGGGGGCGGACGAGCAGTACTTC | CASSRGGADEQYF
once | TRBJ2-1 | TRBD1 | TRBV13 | TGTGCCAGCAGCTACAGGGGCATCCACAATGAGCAGTTCTTC | CASSYRGIHNEQFF